This record covers a single TCR beta chain. Its antigen is not known. The germline CDR1 and CDR2 sequences are MNHEY and SVGAGI. The CDR3 is made up of 14 amino acids. The junction had 10 bases not matched to a gene; V was cut back by 6 bases and J by 6 bases. This specimen comes from a study of shared clonotypes between healthy human individuals. Turning to the study itself: Three plates each covered CD4 naive and memory; CD8 naive two, CD8 memory one.

Profiling relied on immunoSEQ multiplex PCR, and the TCRdb table lists in-frame clones only, not all of them. The sample has about 960,000 clones; 70% to 85% are singletons. Study-level results: Shared clonotypes across all four donors exceeded non-shared ones in generation probability. Compared with memory subsets, naive subsets generally had larger estimated richness.

This chain uses TRBV6-5 with TRBJ1-2; 7 bases match TRBD1. This TCR was recovered from a man younger than 35 in good health. The sequenced sample consisted of memory CD4+ T cells sorted from blood. Subset: CD45RA-negative fraction. The CDR3 loop reads CASSQNRGRHGYTF. CDR3 nucleotide sequence: TGTGCCAGCAGCCAAAACAGGGGTCGTCATGGCTACACCTTC.